This T cell receptor beta chain originates from a study of T-cell reconstitution after alpha-beta-depleted transplantation in children. CDR1 and CDR2 (germline): SGHTA, FQGNSA. This CDR3 contains 14 residues. Deletions cut 5 bases from V and 0 bases from J, with 10 bases between. Researchers prepared the TCRbeta library using unique molecular identifiers, the study reports. TCRdb ran MiXCR on the PCR reads and lists one entry per CDR3 protein. This table has about 270,000 distinct CDR3 sequences, over 8% appearing once. This clonotype was sampled from a human donor who donated a stem cell graft to a child with SCID. The sample in question was PBMCs from the stem cell graft donor, obtained from the stem cell graft. This sequence joins TRBV7-2 and TRBJ1-2; D is undetermined. This CDR3 is CASSLLLANYGYTF. The CDR3 nucleotides read TGTGCCAGCAGCCTACTGTTAGCTAACTATGGCTACACCTTC.